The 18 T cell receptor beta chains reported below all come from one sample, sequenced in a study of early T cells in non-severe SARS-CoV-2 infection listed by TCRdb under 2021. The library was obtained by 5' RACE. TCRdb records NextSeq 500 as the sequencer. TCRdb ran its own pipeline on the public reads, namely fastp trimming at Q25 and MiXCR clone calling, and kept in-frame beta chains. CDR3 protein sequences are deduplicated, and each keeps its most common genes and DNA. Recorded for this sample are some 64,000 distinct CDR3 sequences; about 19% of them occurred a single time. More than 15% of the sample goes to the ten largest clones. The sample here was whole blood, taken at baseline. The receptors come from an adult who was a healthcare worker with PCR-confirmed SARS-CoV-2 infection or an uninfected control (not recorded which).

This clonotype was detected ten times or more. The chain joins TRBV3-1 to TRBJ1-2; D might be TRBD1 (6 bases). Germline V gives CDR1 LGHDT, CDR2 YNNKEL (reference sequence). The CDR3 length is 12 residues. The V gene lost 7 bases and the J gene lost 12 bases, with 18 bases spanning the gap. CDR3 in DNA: TGTGCCAGCACCAACTCGGGGGCGGAGCACACCTTC. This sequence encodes CASTNSGAEHTF.

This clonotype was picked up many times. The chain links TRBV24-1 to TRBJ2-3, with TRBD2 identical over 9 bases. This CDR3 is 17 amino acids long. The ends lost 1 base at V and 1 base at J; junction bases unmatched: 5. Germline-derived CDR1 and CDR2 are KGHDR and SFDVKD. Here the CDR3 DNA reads TGTGCCACCAGTGATTTATGCGGGGGGGAAGGCACAGATACGCAGTATTTT. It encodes CATSDLCGGEGTDTQYF.

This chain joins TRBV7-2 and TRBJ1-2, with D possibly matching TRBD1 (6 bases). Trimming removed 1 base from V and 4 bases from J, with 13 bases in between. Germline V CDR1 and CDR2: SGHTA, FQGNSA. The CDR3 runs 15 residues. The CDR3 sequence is CASSLGGGRTYGYTF. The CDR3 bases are TGTGCCAGCAGCTTAGGCGGGGGCAGGACCTATGGCTACACCTTC.

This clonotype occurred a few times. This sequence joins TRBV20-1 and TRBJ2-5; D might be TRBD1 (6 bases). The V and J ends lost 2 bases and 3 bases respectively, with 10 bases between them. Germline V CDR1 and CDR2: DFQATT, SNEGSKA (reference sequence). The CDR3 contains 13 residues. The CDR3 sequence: CSARSTGKETQYF. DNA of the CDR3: TGCAGTGCTAGATCCACAGGGAAAGAGACCCAGTACTTC.

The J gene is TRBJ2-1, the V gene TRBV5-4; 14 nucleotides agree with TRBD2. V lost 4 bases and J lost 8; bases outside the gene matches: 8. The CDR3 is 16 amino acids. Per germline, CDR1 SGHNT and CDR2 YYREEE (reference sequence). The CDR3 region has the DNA TGTGCCAGCAGCCCAGGACTAGCGGGGGGTAACTATGAGCAGTTCTTC. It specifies CASSPGLAGGNYEQFF. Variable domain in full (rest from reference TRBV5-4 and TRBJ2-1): ETGVTQSPTHLIKTRGQQVTLRCSSQSGHNTVSWYQQALGQGPQFIFQYYREEENGRGNFPPRFSGLQFPNYSSELNVNALELDDSALYLCASSPGLAGGNYEQFFGPGTRLTVL.

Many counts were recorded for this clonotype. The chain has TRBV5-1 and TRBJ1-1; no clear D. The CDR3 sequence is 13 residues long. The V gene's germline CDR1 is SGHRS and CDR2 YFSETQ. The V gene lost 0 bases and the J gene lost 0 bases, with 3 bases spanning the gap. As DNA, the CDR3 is TGCGCCAGCAGCTTGGAGATGAACACTGAAGCTTTCTTT. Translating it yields CASSLEMNTEAFF. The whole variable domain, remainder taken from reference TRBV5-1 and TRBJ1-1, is KAGVTQTPRYLIKTRGQQVTLSCSPISGHRSVSWYQQTPGQGLQFLFEYFSETQRNKGNFPGRFSGRQFSNSRSEMNVSTLELGDSALYLCASSLEMNTEAFFGQGTRLTVV.

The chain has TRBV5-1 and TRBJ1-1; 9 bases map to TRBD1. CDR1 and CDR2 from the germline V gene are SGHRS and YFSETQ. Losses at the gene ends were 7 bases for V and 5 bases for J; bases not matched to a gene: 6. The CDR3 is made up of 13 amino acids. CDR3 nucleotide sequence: TGCGCCAGCCGGGGACAGGGTGAAACTGAAGCTTTCTTT. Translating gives CASRGQGETEAFF.

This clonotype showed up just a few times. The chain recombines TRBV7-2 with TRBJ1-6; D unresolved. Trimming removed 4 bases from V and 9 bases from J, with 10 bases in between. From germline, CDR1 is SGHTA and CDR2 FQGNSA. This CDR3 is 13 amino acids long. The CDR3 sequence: CASSSSPISPLHF. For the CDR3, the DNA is TGTGCCAGCAGCTCATCCCCCATTTCACCCCTCCACTTT.

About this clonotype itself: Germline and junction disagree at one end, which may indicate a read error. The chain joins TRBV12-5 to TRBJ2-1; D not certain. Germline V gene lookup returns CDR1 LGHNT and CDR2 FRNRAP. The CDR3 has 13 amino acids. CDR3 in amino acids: CASVLVMGNEQFF. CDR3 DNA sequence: TGTGCTAGTGTTTTGGTAATGGGCAATGAGCAGTTCTTC. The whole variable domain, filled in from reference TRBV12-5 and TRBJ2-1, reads DARVTQTPRHKVTEMGQEVTMRCQPILGHNTVFWYRQTMMQGLELLAYFRNRAPLDDSGMPKDRFSAEMPDATLATLKIQPSEPRDSAVYFCASVLVMGNEQFFGPGTRLTVL.

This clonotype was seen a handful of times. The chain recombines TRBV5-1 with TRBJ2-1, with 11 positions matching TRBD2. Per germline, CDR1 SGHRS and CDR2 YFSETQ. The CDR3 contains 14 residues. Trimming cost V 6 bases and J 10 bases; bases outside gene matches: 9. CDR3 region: CASTDGTSGVEQFF. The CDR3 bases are TGCGCCAGCACGGATGGGACTAGCGGAGTAGAGCAGTTCTTC.

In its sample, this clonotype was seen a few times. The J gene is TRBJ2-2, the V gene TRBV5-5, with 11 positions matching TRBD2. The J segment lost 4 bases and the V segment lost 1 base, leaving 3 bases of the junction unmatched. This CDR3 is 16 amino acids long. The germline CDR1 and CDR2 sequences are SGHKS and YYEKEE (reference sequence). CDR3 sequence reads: CASSLNLAGGTGELFF. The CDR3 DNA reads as TGTGCCAGCAGCTTGAATCTAGCGGGGGGCACCGGGGAGCTGTTTTTT.

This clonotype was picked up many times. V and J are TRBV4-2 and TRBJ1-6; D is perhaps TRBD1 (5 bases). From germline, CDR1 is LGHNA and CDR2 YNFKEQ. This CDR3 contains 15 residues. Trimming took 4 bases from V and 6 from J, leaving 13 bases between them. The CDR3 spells CASSLISGSNSPLHF. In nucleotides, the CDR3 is TGTGCCAGCAGCCTGATATCAGGGTCTAATTCACCCCTCCACTTT.

The CDR3: CASSLGTSEPQETQYF. The DNA for the CDR3 is TGTGCCAGCAGCTTGGGGACTAGCGAGCCCCAAGAGACCCAGTACTTC. V gene TRBV5-4 combines with J gene TRBJ2-5; 9 nucleotides match TRBD2. In germline, CDR1 is SGHNT, CDR2 YYREEE (reference sequence). The CDR3 totals 16 residues. V trimming: 0 bases; J trimming: 1 base; junction bases outside the gene matches: 4.

The CDR3 is CASRHGTPHSPLHF. The CDR3 nucleotides are TGCGCCAGCAGACATGGGACACCCCATTCACCCCTCCACTTT. The chain joins TRBV4-1 to TRBJ1-6; TRBD1 might be the D (6 bases). The V and J ends lost 6 bases and 8 bases respectively, with 14 bases between them. The CDR3 length is 14 residues. Germline V CDR1 and CDR2: MGHRA, YSYEKL.

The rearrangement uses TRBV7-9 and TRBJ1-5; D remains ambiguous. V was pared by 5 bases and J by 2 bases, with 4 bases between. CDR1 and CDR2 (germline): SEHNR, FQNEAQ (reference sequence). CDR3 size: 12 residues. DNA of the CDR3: TGTGCCAGCAGCGGGGGCAATCAGCCCCAGCATTTT. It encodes CASSGGNQPQHF.

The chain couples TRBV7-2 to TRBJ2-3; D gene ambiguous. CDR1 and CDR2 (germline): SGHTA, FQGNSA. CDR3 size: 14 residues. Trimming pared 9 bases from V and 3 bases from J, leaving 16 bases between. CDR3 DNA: TGTGCCAGTAAGACCACCTTGGGGACAGATACGCAGTATTTT. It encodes CASKTTLGTDTQYF.

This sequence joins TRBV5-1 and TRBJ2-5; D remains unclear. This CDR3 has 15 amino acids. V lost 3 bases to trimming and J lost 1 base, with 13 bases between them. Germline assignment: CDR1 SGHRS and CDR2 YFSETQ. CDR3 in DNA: TGCGCCAGCAGCTCCTCGACCCGGATCCAAGAGACCCAGTACTTC. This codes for CASSSSTRIQETQYF.

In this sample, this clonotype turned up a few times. The DNA of the CDR3 is TGCAGTGCTAGGGCCACCAATCAGCCCCAGCATTTT. Translated: CSARATNQPQHF. The V gene is TRBV20-1, the J gene TRBJ1-5, with D unresolved. V dropped 3 bases and J dropped 3 bases, with 6 bases sitting between them. This CDR3 comprises 12 residues. CDR1 is DFQATT and CDR2 is SNEGSKA in the germline V gene (reference sequence).